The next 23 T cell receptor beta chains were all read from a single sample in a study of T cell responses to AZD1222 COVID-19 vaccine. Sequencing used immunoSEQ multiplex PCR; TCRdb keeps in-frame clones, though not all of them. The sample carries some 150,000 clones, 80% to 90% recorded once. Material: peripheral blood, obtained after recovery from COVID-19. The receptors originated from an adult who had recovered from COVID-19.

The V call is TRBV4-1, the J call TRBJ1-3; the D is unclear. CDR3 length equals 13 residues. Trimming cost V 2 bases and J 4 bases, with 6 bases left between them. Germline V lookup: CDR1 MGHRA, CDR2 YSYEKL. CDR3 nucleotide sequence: TGCGCCAGCAGCCAAACCGGGGGAAACACCATATATTTT. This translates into CASSQTGGNTIYF.

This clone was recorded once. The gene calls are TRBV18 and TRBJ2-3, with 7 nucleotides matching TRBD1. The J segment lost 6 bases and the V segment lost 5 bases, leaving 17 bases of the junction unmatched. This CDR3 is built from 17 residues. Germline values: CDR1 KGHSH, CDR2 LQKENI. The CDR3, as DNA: TGTGCCAGCTCATCAACCCGACAGGGCGCGATATACGATACGCAGTATTTT. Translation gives CASSSTRQGAIYDTQYF.

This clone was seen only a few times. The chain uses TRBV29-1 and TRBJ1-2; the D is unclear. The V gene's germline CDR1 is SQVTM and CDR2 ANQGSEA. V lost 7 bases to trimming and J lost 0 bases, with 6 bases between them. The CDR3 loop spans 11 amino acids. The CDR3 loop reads CSAQTNYGYTF. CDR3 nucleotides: TGCAGCGCTCAGACTAACTATGGCTACACCTTC.

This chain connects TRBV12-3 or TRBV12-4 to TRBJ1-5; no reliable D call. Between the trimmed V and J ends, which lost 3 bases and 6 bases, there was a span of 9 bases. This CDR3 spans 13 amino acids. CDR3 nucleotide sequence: TGTGCCAGCAGTTTCTTCCCTATTCAGCCCCAGCATTTT. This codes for CASSFFPIQPQHF.

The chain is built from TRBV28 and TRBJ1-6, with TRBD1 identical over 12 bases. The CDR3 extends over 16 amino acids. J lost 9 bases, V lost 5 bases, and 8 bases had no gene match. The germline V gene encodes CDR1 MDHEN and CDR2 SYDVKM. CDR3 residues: CASSPGGQGAFSPLHF. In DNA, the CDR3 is TGTGCCAGCAGTCCGGGGGGACAGGGGGCGTTTTCACCCCTCCACTTT.

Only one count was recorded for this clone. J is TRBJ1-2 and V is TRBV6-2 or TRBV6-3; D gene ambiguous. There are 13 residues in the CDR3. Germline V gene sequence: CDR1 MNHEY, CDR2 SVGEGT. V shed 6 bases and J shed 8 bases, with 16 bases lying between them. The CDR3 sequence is CASSHGPQRGYTF. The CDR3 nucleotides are TGTGCCAGCAGCCACGGGCCTCAGAGGGGCTACACCTTC.

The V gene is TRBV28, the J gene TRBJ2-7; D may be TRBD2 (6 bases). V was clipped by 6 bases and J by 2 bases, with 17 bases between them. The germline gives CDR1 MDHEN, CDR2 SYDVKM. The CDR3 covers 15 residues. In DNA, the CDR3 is TGTGCCAGCAGATCCCAAGCGGGCTCAACCTACGAGCAGTACTTC. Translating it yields CASRSQAGSTYEQYF.

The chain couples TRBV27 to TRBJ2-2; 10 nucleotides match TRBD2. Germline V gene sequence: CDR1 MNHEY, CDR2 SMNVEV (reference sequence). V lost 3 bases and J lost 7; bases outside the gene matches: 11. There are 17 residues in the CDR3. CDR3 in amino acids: CASSLNLAGAPNGELFF. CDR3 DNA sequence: TGTGCCAGCAGTTTGAATCTAGCGGGAGCACCGAACGGGGAGCTGTTTTTT.

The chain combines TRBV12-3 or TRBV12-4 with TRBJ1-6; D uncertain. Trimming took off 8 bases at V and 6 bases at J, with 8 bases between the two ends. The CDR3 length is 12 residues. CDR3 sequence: CASQSGNSPLHF. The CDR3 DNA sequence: TGTGCCAGCCAATCGGGTAATTCACCCCTCCACTTT.

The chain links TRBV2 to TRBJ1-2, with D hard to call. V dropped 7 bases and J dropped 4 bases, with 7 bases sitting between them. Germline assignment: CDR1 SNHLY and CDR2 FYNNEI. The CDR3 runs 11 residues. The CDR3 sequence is CASKGTYGYTF. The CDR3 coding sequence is TGTGCCAGCAAAGGAACCTATGGCTACACCTTC. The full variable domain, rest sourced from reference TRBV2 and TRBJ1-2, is EPEVTQTPSHQVTQMGQEVILRCVPISNHLYFYWYRQILGQKVEFLVSFYNNEISEKSEIFDDQFSVERPDGSNFTLKIRSTKLEDSAMYFCASKGTYGYTFGSGTRLTVV.

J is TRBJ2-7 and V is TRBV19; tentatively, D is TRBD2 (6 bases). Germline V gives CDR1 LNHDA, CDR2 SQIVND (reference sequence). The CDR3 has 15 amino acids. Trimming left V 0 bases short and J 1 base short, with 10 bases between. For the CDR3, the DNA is TGTGCCAGTAGTATAGATTCCCGGGGGTCCTACGAGCAGTACTTC. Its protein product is CASSIDSRGSYEQYF. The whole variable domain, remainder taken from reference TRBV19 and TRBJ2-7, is DGGITQSPKYLFRKEGQNVTLSCEQNLNHDAMYWYRQDPGQGLRLIYYSQIVNDFQKGDIAEGYSVSREKKESFPLTVTSAQKNPTAFYLCASSIDSRGSYEQYFGPGTRLTVT.

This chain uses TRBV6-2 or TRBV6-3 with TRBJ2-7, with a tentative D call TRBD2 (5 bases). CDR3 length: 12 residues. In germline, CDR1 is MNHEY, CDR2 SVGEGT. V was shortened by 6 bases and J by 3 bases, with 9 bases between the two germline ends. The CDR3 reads CASSSGVYEQYF. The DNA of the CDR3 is TGTGCCAGCAGCTCCGGGGTCTACGAGCAGTACTTC.

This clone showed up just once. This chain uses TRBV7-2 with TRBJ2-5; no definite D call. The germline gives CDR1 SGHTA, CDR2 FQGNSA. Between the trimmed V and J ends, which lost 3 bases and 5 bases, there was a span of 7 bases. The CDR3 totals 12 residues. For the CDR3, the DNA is TGTGCCAGCAGCTTCAGTAGGGAGACCCAGTACTTC. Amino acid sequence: CASSFSRETQYF. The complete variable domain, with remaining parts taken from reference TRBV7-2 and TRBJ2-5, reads GAGVSQSPSNKVTEKGKDVELRCDPISGHTALYWYRQSLGQGLEFLIYFQGNSAPDKSGLPSDRFSAERTGGSVSTLTIQRTQQEDSAVYLCASSFSRETQYFGPGTRLLVL.

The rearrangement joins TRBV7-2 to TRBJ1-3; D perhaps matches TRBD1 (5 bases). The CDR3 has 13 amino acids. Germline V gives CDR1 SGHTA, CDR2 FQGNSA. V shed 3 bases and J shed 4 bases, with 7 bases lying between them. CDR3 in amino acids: CASSFRGGNTIYF. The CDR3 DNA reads TGTGCCAGCAGCTTCCGGGGGGGAAACACCATATATTTT.

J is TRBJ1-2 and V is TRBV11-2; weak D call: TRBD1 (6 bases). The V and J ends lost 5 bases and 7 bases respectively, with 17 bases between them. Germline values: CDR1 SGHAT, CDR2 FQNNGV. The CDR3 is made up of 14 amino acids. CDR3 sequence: CASSPDRSSIGYTF. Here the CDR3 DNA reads TGTGCCAGCAGCCCCGACAGGTCTTCTATTGGCTACACCTTC.

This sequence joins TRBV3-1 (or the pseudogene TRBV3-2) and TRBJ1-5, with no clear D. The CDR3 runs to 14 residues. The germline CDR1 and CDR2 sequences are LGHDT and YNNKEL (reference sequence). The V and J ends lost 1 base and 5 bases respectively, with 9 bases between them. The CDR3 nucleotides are TGTGCCAGCAGCCAAGCCAGGAGTGATCAGCCCCAGCATTTT. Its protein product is CASSQARSDQPQHF.

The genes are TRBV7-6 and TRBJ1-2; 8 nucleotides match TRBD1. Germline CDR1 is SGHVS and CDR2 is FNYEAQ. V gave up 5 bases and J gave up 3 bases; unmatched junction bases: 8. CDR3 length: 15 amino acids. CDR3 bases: TGTGCCAGCAGCCTACTCCAGGGGGCAGACTATGGCTACACCTTC. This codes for CASSLLQGADYGYTF.

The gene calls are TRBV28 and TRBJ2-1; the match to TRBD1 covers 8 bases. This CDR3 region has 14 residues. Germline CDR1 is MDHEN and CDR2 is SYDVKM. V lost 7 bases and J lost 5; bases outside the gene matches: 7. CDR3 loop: CASTQGQENNEQFF. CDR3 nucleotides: TGTGCCAGCACCCAGGGACAGGAGAACAATGAGCAGTTCTTC.

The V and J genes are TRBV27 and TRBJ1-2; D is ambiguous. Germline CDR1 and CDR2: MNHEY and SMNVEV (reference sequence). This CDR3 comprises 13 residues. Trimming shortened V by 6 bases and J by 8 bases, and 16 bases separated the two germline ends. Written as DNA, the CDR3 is TGTGCCAGCAGCCAAGGACGGGCTATGGGCTACACCTTC. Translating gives CASSQGRAMGYTF.

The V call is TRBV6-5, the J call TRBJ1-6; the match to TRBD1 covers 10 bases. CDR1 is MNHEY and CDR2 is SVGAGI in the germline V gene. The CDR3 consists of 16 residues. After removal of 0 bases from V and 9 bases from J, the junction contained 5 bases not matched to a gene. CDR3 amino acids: CASSYSGTGAASPLHF. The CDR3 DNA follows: TGTGCCAGCAGTTACTCTGGGACAGGGGCGGCTTCACCCCTCCACTTT.

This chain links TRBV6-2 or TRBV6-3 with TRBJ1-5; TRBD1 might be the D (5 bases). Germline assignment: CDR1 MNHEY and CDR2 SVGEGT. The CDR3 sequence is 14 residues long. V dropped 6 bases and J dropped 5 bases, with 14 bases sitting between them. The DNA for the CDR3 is TGTGCCAGCAGCTCTCGACAGCATCATCAGCCCCAGCATTTT. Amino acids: CASSSRQHHQPQHF.

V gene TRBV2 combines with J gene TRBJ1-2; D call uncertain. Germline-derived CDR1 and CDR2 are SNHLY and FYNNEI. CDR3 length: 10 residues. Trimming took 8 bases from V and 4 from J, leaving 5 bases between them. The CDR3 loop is CASRSYGYTF. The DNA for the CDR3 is TGTGCCAGCCGCTCCTATGGCTACACCTTC.

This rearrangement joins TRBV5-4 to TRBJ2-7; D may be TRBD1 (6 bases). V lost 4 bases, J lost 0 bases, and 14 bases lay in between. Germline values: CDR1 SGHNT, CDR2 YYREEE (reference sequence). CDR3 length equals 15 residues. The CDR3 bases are TGTGCCAGCAGCAAGGGGGTCGAGAGCTCCTACGAGCAGTACTTC. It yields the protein CASSKGVESSYEQYF.